This T cell receptor beta chain was obtained from a study of spatial heterogeneity in lung cancer. Study-level findings and limits: Mutation tallies in tumors tracked expanded intratumoral alpha and beta TCR counts.

CDR1 MGHDK and CDR2 SYGVNS come from the germline V gene. CDR3 length: 13 amino acids. The trim removed 7 bases at V and 5 bases at J, leaving 6 bases unmatched. Time point specified: sample taken at primary tumor resection. Donation came from some 73 patients with untreated early-stage non-small cell lung cancer. As regards this clonotype: The antigen remains undetermined.

One entry per CDR3 protein results from TCRdb running MiXCR on the 5' RACE reads. The sample shows 3,000 to 3,500 distinct CDR3 sequences, 27% of them seen only once. V is TRBV25-1 and J is TRBJ1-2; 8 bases are a match to TRBD1. The material sequenced was lung tumor tissue, taken at surgery. This TCR was sampled from a male donor with early-stage non-small cell lung cancer. DNA of the CDR3: TGTGCCAGCACAAGGACAGGGAAGTATGGCTACACCTTC. Translating it yields CASTRTGKYGYTF.